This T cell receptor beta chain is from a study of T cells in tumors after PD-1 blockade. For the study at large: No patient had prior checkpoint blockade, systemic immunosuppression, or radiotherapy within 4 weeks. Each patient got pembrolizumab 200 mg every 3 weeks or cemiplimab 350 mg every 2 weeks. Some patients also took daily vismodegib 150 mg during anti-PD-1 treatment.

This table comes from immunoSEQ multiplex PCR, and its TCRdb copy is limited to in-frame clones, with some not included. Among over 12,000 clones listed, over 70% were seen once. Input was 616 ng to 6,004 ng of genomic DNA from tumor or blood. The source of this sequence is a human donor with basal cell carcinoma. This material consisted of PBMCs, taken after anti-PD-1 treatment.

CDR3 nucleotides: TGCGCCAGCAGCCAAGGGGGGACGAAAGTCTCCTACGAGCAGTACTTC. Its translation is CASSQGGTKVSYEQYF. J is TRBJ2-7 and V is TRBV4-1; D may be TRBD1 or TRBD2 (5 bases each). V lost 1 base to trimming and J lost 0 bases, with 13 bases between them. Germline CDR1 MGHRA, CDR2 YSYEKL. The CDR3 is made up of 16 amino acids.